This TCR beta chain was sequenced in a study of blood T cell repertoires in COVID-19. The CDR3 is 18 amino acids. Germline V lookup: CDR1 KGHDR, CDR2 SFDVKD. The ends lost 0 bases at V and 2 bases at J; junction bases unmatched: 8. Assay used: immunoSEQ multiplex PCR; TCRdb lists only in-frame clones, some missing. The data hold a few hundred thousand clones, with 85% to 90% observed a single time. The clonotype comes from a woman aged 18-35 years who had recovered from COVID-19. J is TRBJ2-1 and V is TRBV24-1; 8 bases agree with TRBD2. The sequenced sample consisted of PBMCs or T cells enriched from blood (not recorded which). This chain's CDR3 is CATSDLGGGGPPYNEQFF. CDR3 DNA: TGTGCCACCAGTGATTTGGGGGGCGGGGGGCCACCCTACAATGAGCAGTTCTTC.